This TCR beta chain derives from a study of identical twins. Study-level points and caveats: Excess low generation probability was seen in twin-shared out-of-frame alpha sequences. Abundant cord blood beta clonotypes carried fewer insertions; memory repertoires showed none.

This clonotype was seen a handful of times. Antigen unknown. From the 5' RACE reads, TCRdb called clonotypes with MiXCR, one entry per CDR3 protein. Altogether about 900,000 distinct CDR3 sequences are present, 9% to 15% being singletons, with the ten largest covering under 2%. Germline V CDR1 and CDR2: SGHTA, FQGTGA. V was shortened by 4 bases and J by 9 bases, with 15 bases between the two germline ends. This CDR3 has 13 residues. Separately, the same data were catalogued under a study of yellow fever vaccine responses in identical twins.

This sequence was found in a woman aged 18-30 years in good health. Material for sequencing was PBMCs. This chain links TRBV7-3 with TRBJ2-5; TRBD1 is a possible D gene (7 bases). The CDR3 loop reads CASSSTGTLSQYF. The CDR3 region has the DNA TGTGCCAGCAGCTCGACAGGGACTTTGTCCCAGTACTTC.